The 13 T cell receptor beta chains presented below share a single source sample, sequenced in a study of T cells in Graves' hyperthyroidism and ophthalmopathy (dated by TCRdb to between 2018 and 2020). The method behind the library was multiplex PCR. Sequencing used an Illumina HiSeq 2000. The TCR beta CDR3 regions were amplified from RNA transcripts. The first round of RT-PCR for the TCR CDR3 was performed with the HTBI primer set and the Qiagen OneStep RT-PCR kit. The raw public reads went through TCRdb reprocessing: fastp at Q25, MiXCR clone calling, in-frame beta chains kept. CDR3 protein duplicates are merged, each entry listing the most common genes and DNA. In all, the sample holds some 460,000 distinct CDR3 sequences, and around a sixth of those were seen once. 7.5% to 8% of the sample is taken by the ten largest. Sequencing input: blood. These receptors came from a woman aged 18-29 years with Graves' hyperthyroidism.

The sample holds many counts of this clonotype. This chain links TRBV28 with TRBJ2-2; TRBD1 matches 9 bases. This CDR3 has 16 amino acids. The germline gives CDR1 MDHEN, CDR2 SYDVKM. The V gene end was trimmed by 5 bases and the J gene end by 3 bases; junction bases not matched to a gene: 7. DNA of the CDR3: TGTGCCAGCAGTCCCCAGACAGGGGGATACACCGGGGAGCTGTTTTTT. Translated: CASSPQTGGYTGELFF.

The sample holds many counts of this clonotype. The chain has TRBV7-9 and TRBJ2-5; TRBD2 aligns across 8 bases. V lost 5 bases to trimming and J lost 1 base; unmatched junction nucleotides: 15. This CDR3 has 18 amino acids. The germline V gene encodes CDR1 SEHNR and CDR2 FQNEAQ (reference sequence). CDR3 nucleotide sequence: TGTGCCAGCAGCCCAGACGCACCTGCGGGAGGACGCCAAGAGACCCAGTACTTC. It specifies CASSPDAPAGGRQETQYF.

This clonotype was observed many times. The CDR3 region is CATSDPDLSYTF. CDR3 DNA sequence: TGTGCCACCAGTGATCCAGATTTGAGCTACACCTTC. V and J are TRBV24-1 and TRBJ1-2; no clear D gene. The V end lost 3 bases, the J end lost 9 bases, and 10 bases lay between the germline ends. The CDR3 is 12 amino acids. Germline CDR1 and CDR2: KGHDR and SFDVKD.

This clonotype occurred many times. The chain is built from TRBV5-1 and TRBJ2-3; 13 bases map to TRBD2. Trimming removed 4 bases from V and 3 bases from J; junction bases left unmatched: 5. The CDR3 consists of 16 residues. Germline lookup yields CDR1 SGHRS and CDR2 YFSETQ. CDR3 bases: TGCGCCAGCAGCCGGGGACTAGCGGGACCTACAGATACGCAGTATTTT. This translates into CASSRGLAGPTDTQYF.

The sample holds many counts of this clonotype. V is TRBV2 and J is TRBJ2-6; D uncertain. Germline CDR1 SNHLY, CDR2 FYNNEI. The ends were cut back, 4 bases at V and 7 bases at J, with 11 bases in the middle. CDR3 size: 14 residues. CDR3 region: CASSVTLGANVLTF. DNA of the CDR3: TGTGCCAGCAGTGTCACATTAGGTGCCAACGTCCTGACTTTC.

This clonotype was counted between two and nine times. A much larger clonotype is one base distant, so this may be a read error. The rearrangement joins TRBV27 to TRBJ1-2, with TRBD1 matching over 10 bases. This CDR3 has 17 residues. The ends lost 2 bases at V and 8 bases at J; junction bases unmatched: 14. Looked up from germline, CDR1 is MNHEY and CDR2 is SMNVEV (reference sequence). In DNA, the CDR3 is TGTGCCAGCAGTTTAACGTTTCCGGGACAGGGGAAAGAAGGCTACACCTTC. Translating gives CASSLTFPGQGKEGYTF.

This clonotype was picked up many times. The chain uses TRBV3-1 and TRBJ1-3; tentative D call: TRBD1 (5 bases). This CDR3 spans 15 amino acids. Trimming stripped 4 bases from V and 6 bases from J, with 16 bases between. Germline V lookup: CDR1 LGHDT, CDR2 YNNKEL (reference sequence). The CDR3 protein is CASSRLGTQANTIYF. The CDR3 DNA reads TGTGCCAGCAGCCGTCTCGGGACCCAGGCAAACACCATATATTTT.

This clonotype was seen ten or more times. This chain links TRBV7-9 with TRBJ2-7; 8 nucleotides line up with TRBD2. The CDR3 covers 13 residues. Unmatched junction bases numbered 4, after V lost 6 bases and J lost 3 bases. From germline, CDR1 is SEHNR and CDR2 FQNEAQ (reference sequence). CDR3: CASRTGGNYEQYF. CDR3 nucleotide sequence: TGTGCCAGCAGGACGGGAGGGAACTACGAGCAGTACTTC.

This clonotype showed up many times. The chain joins TRBV7-9 to TRBJ2-2; the D call may be TRBD1 or TRBD2 (5 bases each). The CDR3 consists of 17 residues. V was clipped by 3 bases and J by 0 bases, with 14 bases between them. CDR1 is SEHNR, CDR2 FQNEAQ, per germline (reference sequence). CDR3 protein: CASSFSREFANTGELFF. The CDR3 DNA follows: TGTGCCAGCAGCTTTTCCAGGGAGTTCGCGAACACCGGGGAGCTGTTTTTT.

This clonotype was detected ten times or more. The CDR3 protein is CASSEALGTGVPDTQYF. The CDR3 nucleotides are TGTGCCAGCAGTGAAGCGCTTGGAACGGGAGTTCCAGATACGCAGTATTTT. J is TRBJ2-3 and V is TRBV2, with D perhaps matching TRBD2 (6 bases). Trimming removed 0 bases from V and 4 bases from J, with 17 bases in between. Germline values: CDR1 SNHLY, CDR2 FYNNEI. CDR3 size: 17 residues.

This clonotype was seen at least ten times. This sequence joins TRBV12-3 or TRBV12-4 and TRBJ2-3; a possible D gene is TRBD1 (5 bases). The CDR3 consists of 14 residues. Trimming left V 3 bases short and J 6 bases short, with 13 bases between. The CDR3 region is CASSFTAGIDTQYF. Here the CDR3 DNA reads TGTGCCAGCAGTTTCACCGCAGGGATTGATACGCAGTATTTT.

Only a few counts were recorded for this clonotype. The V gene is TRBV28, the J gene TRBJ1-2; no firm D call. Between the trimmed V and J ends, which lost 10 bases and 2 bases, there was a span of 14 bases. Germline-derived CDR1 and CDR2 are MDHEN and SYDVKM. The CDR3 loop spans 13 amino acids. The CDR3 sequence: CANSPDGNYGYTF. The CDR3 DNA reads as TGTGCCAACAGCCCAGACGGAAACTATGGCTACACCTTC.

The table lists this clonotype with many counts. The V call is TRBV12-5, the J call TRBJ2-5; 7 bases are a match to TRBD2. Losses at the gene ends were 5 bases for V and 5 bases for J; bases not matched to a gene: 5. This CDR3 is built from 13 residues. Germline V lookup: CDR1 LGHNT, CDR2 FRNRAP. The CDR3: CASGQWGGETQYF. Written as DNA, the CDR3 is TGTGCTAGTGGTCAATGGGGGGGGGAGACCCAGTACTTC. The variable domain in full, with the rest retrieved from reference TRBV12-5 and TRBJ2-5, is DARVTQTPRHKVTEMGQEVTMRCQPILGHNTVFWYRQTMMQGLELLAYFRNRAPLDDSGMPKDRFSAEMPDATLATLKIQPSEPRDSAVYFCASGQWGGETQYFGPGTRLLVL.